This T cell receptor beta chain was retrieved from a study of blood T cell repertoires in COVID-19. At the level of the study: Nucleic acid was either cDNA or gDNA, and it came from T cells, B-cell-depleted T cells, or PBMCs.

Germline CDR1 reads LNHDA; CDR2 reads SQIVND (reference sequence). The CDR3 sequence is 15 residues long. The V gene end was trimmed by 4 bases and the J gene end by 1 base; junction bases not matched to a gene: 4. Participant age was 18 to 89 years, and participants resided in roughly 25 US areas. The repertoire was sequenced with immunoSEQ multiplex PCR; TCRdb's copy has only in-frame clones and lacks some. The sample yields approximately 300,000 clones, roughly 85% seen once. The sequence was obtained from a young woman who had been exposed to COVID-19. The material sequenced was PBMCs or T cells enriched from blood (not recorded which). The chain combines TRBV19 with TRBJ2-3; 8 nucleotides line up with TRBD1. CDR3: CASSTGGAGTDTQYF. The DNA of the CDR3 is TGTGCCAGTAGTACAGGGGGCGCAGGCACAGATACGCAGTATTTT.